These 5 T cell receptor beta chains came from one sample sequenced in a study of T-cell reconstitution after alpha-beta-depleted transplantation in children. Points from the study as a whole: The authors attributed T-cell counts and diversity one year after transplant mostly to newly produced T cells.

These receptors lack a known antigen. Molecular barcoding with unique molecular identifiers was used for the TCRbeta library. TCRdb passed the PCR reads through MiXCR, listing each CDR3 protein once. The table has a few hundred thousand distinct CDR3 sequences, 6% to 10% seen once; the top ten hold over 7.5%. Sequencing was performed on peripheral blood, taken 360 days after TCRalphabeta/CD19-depleted stem cell transplant. Every receptor here comes from a female patient aged 2-9 years who had a stem cell transplant for Fanconi anemia, so the T cells may come from the graft donor.

There are many counts of this clonotype. The rearrangement links TRBV3-1 to TRBJ2-4; D is possibly TRBD1 or TRBD2 (5 bases each). The V and J ends lost 3 bases and 11 bases respectively, with 17 bases between them. The CDR3 loop spans 14 amino acids. In germline, CDR1 is LGHDT, CDR2 YNNKEL (reference sequence). CDR3 nucleotide sequence: TGTGCCAGCAGCCACCCTGGGGACCTAGCCGTTCAGTACTTC. Amino acid sequence: CASSHPGDLAVQYF.

This clonotype was recorded a few times. A much larger clone lies one base from this, so it may be a read error. V and J are TRBV27 and TRBJ2-2; 9 bases agree with TRBD2. J gave up 6 bases and V 3 bases, and 2 bases lay outside the gene matches. Germline V CDR1 and CDR2: MNHEY, SMNVEV (reference sequence). This CDR3 has 14 amino acids. The CDR3: CASSLRGGPGELFF. The CDR3 nucleotides read TGTGCCAGCAGTTTGCGGGGGGGCCCCGGGGAGCTGTTTTTT.

The chain combines TRBV7-2 with TRBJ2-3, with D unresolved. Deletions cut 3 bases from V and 2 bases from J, with 6 bases between. The CDR3 runs 13 residues. Germline V gene sequence: CDR1 SGHTA, CDR2 FQGNSA. The CDR3 here is CASSLTYTDTQYF. The CDR3 DNA is TGTGCCAGCAGCTTGACATACACAGATACGCAGTATTTT.

This clonotype showed up many times. The CDR3 coding sequence is TGTGCCAGCAGACCGGGGGTCTACAATGAGCAGTTCTTC. This translates into CASRPGVYNEQFF. The chain combines TRBV6-5 with TRBJ2-1, with D possibly TRBD2 on 6 matching bases. Germline V gene data show CDR1 as MNHEY and CDR2 as SVGAGI. CDR3 length equals 13 residues. V was clipped by 6 bases and J by 3 bases, with 9 bases between them.

V gene TRBV20-1 combines with J gene TRBJ2-1, with 12 nucleotides matching TRBD2. This CDR3 has 15 residues. CDR1 DFQATT and CDR2 SNEGSKA come from the germline V gene (reference sequence). Trimming took 5 bases from V and 8 from J; bases not matched to a gene: 10. This chain's CDR3 is CSADLAGGPRDEQFF. DNA for the CDR3: TGCAGTGCTGACCTAGCGGGAGGGCCCCGGGATGAGCAGTTCTTC.